A selection of T cell receptor beta chains follows, all from one sample in a study of T cell changes during pregnancy in multiple sclerosis. The table came from immunoSEQ multiplex PCR; TCRdb's copy has only in-frame clones and leaves some out. In the table there are approximately 80,000 clones, roughly 94% of which are singletons. The sequencing used peripheral blood, collected in the second trimester of pregnancy. These receptor sequences come from a female donor in good health, enrolled as a control in a pregnancy study. The CDR3 runs from the conserved cysteine through the conserved F or W. Expanded clones get a size class; other rows say once, few or many, or leave the size out.

j_call v_call clone_size cdr3_aa
TRBJ1-5 TRBV19 once CASSSQGGQPQHF
TRBJ1-1 TRBV28 . CASSLPGFDTEAFF
TRBJ2-2 TRBV19 . CASRLDTNTGELFF
TRBJ2-3 TRBV5-1 . CASSLVPKDTQYF
TRBJ2-7 TRBV6-1 . CASSVRAGRLGAYEQYF
TRBJ2-3 TRBV29-1 . CSGDTASTDTQYF
TRBJ2-7 TRBV4-1 . CASSLTGGSDEQYF
TRBJ2-1 TRBV7-7 . CASSLLRNNEQFF
TRBJ2-7 TRBV2 once CASSEFEGLRGSYEQYF
TRBJ2-3 TRBV27 once CASSLVSGRVADTQYF
TRBJ2-3 TRBV7-2 . CASSFSLTSGLTDTQYF
TRBJ2-7 TRBV27 . CASSLSQGIAYEQYF
TRBJ1-5 TRBV10-3 . CAISESAGDQPQHF
TRBJ2-5 TRBV5-1 . CASSLEGQGAGETQYF
TRBJ2-1 TRBV2 . CASSDGLDGEQFF
TRBJ1-2 TRBV5-1 once CASSRDESASLYGYTF
TRBJ2-1 TRBV27 . CASSYGLAAYNEQFF
TRBJ1-1 TRBV6-5 . CASSEVTMNTEAFF
TRBJ2-7 TRBV4-1 . CASSPIAEGYEQYF
TRBJ2-7 TRBV18 . CASSPSRPSGSYEQYF
TRBJ2-1 TRBV7-9 . CASSSDRGLPYNEQFF
TRBJ2-7 TRBV7-6 few CASSLGLSGEQYF
TRBJ2-3 TRBV5-4 . CASSPPAGAGTDTQYF